The 24 T cell receptor beta chains below were found in one sample sequenced in a study of OX40 agonist ivuxolimab in advanced cancers. Clones were sequenced by immunoSEQ multiplex PCR, and TCRdb holds only the in-frame ones, with some missing. The sample has about 140,000 clones; approximately 94% are singletons. Sequenced here: CD4+ or CD8+ T cells sorted from blood, sampled in a trial of the OX40 agonist ivuxolimab. The receptors were sampled from an adult with an advanced solid tumor such as melanoma, head and neck, liver or kidney cancer.

The chain employs TRBV5-6 and TRBJ1-3; no clear D. Per the germline V gene, CDR1 is SGHDT and CDR2 is YYEEEE. The CDR3 totals 14 residues. V dropped 10 bases and J dropped 3 bases, with 17 bases sitting between them. The CDR3 sequence is CADGRTANGNTIYF. In DNA, the CDR3 is TGTGCCGACGGACGGACCGCTAATGGAAACACCATATATTTT.

The gene calls are TRBV5-4 and TRBJ1-5; 11 bases line up with TRBD1. Germline CDR1 reads SGHNT; CDR2 reads YYREEE (reference sequence). This CDR3 has 19 residues. The V gene end was trimmed by 3 bases and the J gene end by 5 bases; junction bases not matched to a gene: 16. DNA of the CDR3: TGTGCCAGCAGCTATGATCCCCTCCCCGGGACAGGGGGAGATCAGCCCCAGCATTTT. This encodes CASSYDPLPGTGGDQPQHF.

The chain recombines TRBV7-2 with TRBJ1-6; the match to TRBD1 covers 9 bases. V was pared by 4 bases and J by 3 bases, with 13 bases of the junction left unmatched. The CDR3 loop spans 19 amino acids. The V gene's germline CDR1 is SGHTA and CDR2 FQGNSA. CDR3 residues: CASSSYVEDRGNYNSPLHF. The CDR3 DNA sequence: TGTGCCAGCAGCTCCTACGTTGAGGACAGGGGTAACTATAATTCACCCCTCCACTTT.

CDR3 loop: CSAQGSGAYEQYF. For the CDR3, the DNA is TGCAGCGCCCAGGGGAGTGGGGCCTACGAGCAGTACTTC. The V gene is TRBV29-1, the J gene TRBJ2-7, with D perhaps TRBD1 (6 bases). The germline CDR1 and CDR2 sequences are SQVTM and ANQGSEA. The ends were cut back, 7 bases at V and 2 bases at J, with 15 bases in the middle. This CDR3 spans 13 amino acids.

The V call is TRBV2, the J call TRBJ2-3; TRBD1 is a possible D gene (6 bases). Trimming removed 5 bases from V and 4 bases from J, with 13 bases in between. In germline, CDR1 is SNHLY, CDR2 FYNNEI. The CDR3 is 14 residues long. In nucleotides, the CDR3 is TGTGCCAGCAGTAGTCCAGGGGAGCCAGATACGCAGTATTTT. Translating gives CASSSPGEPDTQYF.

The chain links TRBV29-1 to TRBJ2-3; D possibly uses TRBD1 or TRBD2 (5 bases each). Trimming left V 6 bases short and J 2 bases short, with 12 bases between. The CDR3 has 13 amino acids. In germline, CDR1 is SQVTM, CDR2 ANQGSEA. In DNA form, the CDR3 reads TGCAGCGTGAGGGACCTTGTCACAGATACGCAGTATTTT. The encoded protein is CSVRDLVTDTQYF.

The chain joins TRBV30 to TRBJ1-6; D is unresolved. V lost 1 base and J lost 9, with 10 bases in between. Germline CDR1 reads GTSNPN; CDR2 reads SVGIG (reference sequence). The length of the CDR3 is 13 residues. DNA for the CDR3: TGTGCCTGGAGTGGGCAGATGGGTTCACCCCTCCACTTT. It encodes CAWSGQMGSPLHF.

This rearrangement joins TRBV11-3 to TRBJ2-1; 9 nucleotides agree with TRBD2. The CDR3 has 14 amino acids. Germline CDR1 SGHNT, CDR2 YENEEA. J was trimmed by 4 bases and V by 6 bases; bases with no gene match: 4. DNA for the CDR3: TGTGCCAGCAGTTCTAGCGGGACTTACAATGAGCAGTTCTTC. This translates into CASSSSGTYNEQFF.

This clone was counted only a few times. This sequence joins TRBV2 and TRBJ2-7, with 10 bases aligning to TRBD1. V was pared by 3 bases and J by 1 base, with 0 bases of the junction left unmatched. Per germline, CDR1 SNHLY and CDR2 FYNNEI. The CDR3 is 14 residues long. CDR3 loop: CASSEDRGSYEQYF. The CDR3 nucleotides read TGTGCCAGCAGTGAGGACAGGGGGTCCTACGAGCAGTACTTC. Combining the CDR3 with reference TRBV2 and TRBJ2-7 gives the whole variable domain EPEVTQTPSHQVTQMGQEVILRCVPISNHLYFYWYRQILGQKVEFLVSFYNNEISEKSEIFDDQFSVERPDGSNFTLKIRSTKLEDSAMYFCASSEDRGSYEQYFGPGTRLTVT.

This sequence joins TRBV5-8 and TRBJ2-5, with D uncertain. V lost 7 bases to trimming and J lost 5 bases, with 18 bases between them. From germline, CDR1 is SGHTS and CDR2 YDEGEE. CDR3 size: 14 residues. CDR3 coding DNA: TGTGCCAGCCCTCATCGAGGACCGCGGGAGACCCAGTACTTC. Amino acid sequence: CASPHRGPRETQYF. The full variable domain, in which reference TRBV5-8 and TRBJ2-5 provide the parts outside the CDR3, is EAGVTQSPTHLIKTRGQQATLRCSPISGHTSVYWYQQALGLGLQFLLWYDEGEERNRGNFPPRFSGRQFPNYSSELNVNALELEDSALYLCASPHRGPRETQYFGPGTRLLVL.

This chain joins TRBV7-9 and TRBJ1-5; D remains ambiguous. The CDR3 totals 13 residues. The germline CDR1 and CDR2 sequences are SEHNR and FQNEAQ (reference sequence). Trimming took 1 base from V and 7 from J, leaving 8 bases between them. CDR3 region: CASSLGVGQPQHF. CDR3 DNA sequence: TGTGCCAGCAGCTTAGGGGTAGGCCAGCCCCAGCATTTT. The variable domain in full, with the rest retrieved from reference TRBV7-9 and TRBJ1-5, is DTGVSQNPRHKITKRGQNVTFRCDPISEHNRLYWYRQTLGQGPEFLTYFQNEAQLEKSRLLSDRFSAERPKGSFSTLEIQRTEQGDSAMYLCASSLGVGQPQHFGDGTRLSIL.

This chain joins TRBV7-2 and TRBJ1-2; D is unresolved. The CDR3 is 15 amino acids. CDR1 is SGHTA and CDR2 is FQGNSA in the germline V gene. The V end was cut by 2 bases, the J end by 3 bases, with 13 bases between. The chain's CDR3 is CASSLRVSRDYGYTF. For the CDR3, the DNA is TGTGCCAGCAGCTTACGGGTTTCTAGGGACTATGGCTACACCTTC.

The chain couples TRBV29-1 to TRBJ2-2; 11 bases align to TRBD2. This CDR3 has 15 residues. The germline V gene encodes CDR1 SQVTM and CDR2 ANQGSEA. Trimming removed 4 bases from V and 7 bases from J; junction bases left unmatched: 8. The DNA for the CDR3 is TGCAGCGTTGCAGTAACTAGCGGGAGAGTCGGGGAGCTGTTTTTT. Protein: CSVAVTSGRVGELFF.

The J gene is TRBJ2-1, the V gene TRBV2, with TRBD2 identical over 8 bases. Trimming cost V 6 bases and J 7 bases; bases outside gene matches: 8. The CDR3 has 14 amino acids. The germline V gene has CDR1 SNHLY and CDR2 FYNNEI. The CDR3 spells CASRIRGGPNEQFF. CDR3 DNA: TGTGCCAGCAGGATCCGGGGGGGACCAAATGAGCAGTTCTTC.

This clone was picked up one time. The CDR3 region is CASRPTGGRTEAFF. The CDR3 DNA follows: TGTGCCAGCAGGCCCACAGGGGGCCGCACTGAAGCTTTCTTT. The chain couples TRBV6-6 to TRBJ1-1; 9 nucleotides line up with TRBD1. The CDR3 is 14 residues long. With V trimmed by 6 bases and J by 4 bases, 6 bases remained unmatched. Germline V gene sequence: CDR1 MNHNY, CDR2 SVGAGI (reference sequence).

The chain combines TRBV19 with TRBJ1-4; D ambiguous. This CDR3 comprises 14 residues. CDR1 is LNHDA, CDR2 SQIVND, per germline (reference sequence). V lost 1 base, J lost 7 bases, and 10 bases lay in between. CDR3 sequence reads: CASSIGTSPEKLFF. The CDR3 nucleotides read TGTGCCAGTAGTATAGGGACCTCTCCTGAAAAACTGTTTTTT.

The chain joins TRBV13 to TRBJ1-6; possibly TRBD1 for D (6 bases). The germline V gene encodes CDR1 PRHDT and CDR2 FYEKMQ (reference sequence). V was pared by 5 bases and J by 7 bases, with 15 bases between. CDR3 size: 15 residues. CDR3 DNA: TGTGCCAGCAGCCGACCACAGGGATTCAATTCACCCCTCCACTTT. As protein: CASSRPQGFNSPLHF.

This chain uses TRBV11-3 with TRBJ1-4; 9 bases are a match to TRBD1. CDR3 size: 15 residues. Per germline, CDR1 SGHNT and CDR2 YENEEA. After removal of 5 bases from V and 8 bases from J, the junction contained 9 bases not matched to a gene. CDR3 loop: CASSPPGTGQEKLFF. CDR3 DNA sequence: TGTGCCAGCAGCCCACCCGGGACAGGGCAGGAAAAACTGTTTTTT.

The chain couples TRBV7-2 to TRBJ2-3; D unclear. CDR3 length: 14 residues. CDR1 is SGHTA and CDR2 is FQGNSA in the germline V gene. Trimming took off 3 bases at V and 2 bases at J, with 9 bases between the two ends. The CDR3 DNA reads TGTGCCAGCAGCTTTGAGGCCTTCACAGATACGCAGTATTTT. Amino acid sequence: CASSFEAFTDTQYF.

This CDR3 is CASSERGWASGAEQFF. As DNA, the CDR3 is TGTGCCAGCAGTGAGAGAGGATGGGCTAGCGGGGCTGAGCAGTTCTTC. The chain combines TRBV2 with TRBJ2-1, with 9 bases lining up with TRBD2. The CDR3 is 16 amino acids. The V segment lost 3 bases and the J segment 9 bases; nucleotides outside the gene matches: 12. Germline CDR1 SNHLY, CDR2 FYNNEI.

CDR3 protein: CASSQITGPGLYGYTF. The CDR3 DNA follows: TGTGCCAGCAGCCAAATTACAGGGCCCGGGTTGTATGGCTACACCTTC. The chain employs TRBV7-2 and TRBJ1-2, with D possibly TRBD1 on 6 matching bases. Germline V gives CDR1 SGHTA, CDR2 FQGNSA. The CDR3 consists of 16 residues. Trimming left V 5 bases short and J 5 bases short, with 21 bases between.

The gene calls are TRBV6-5 and TRBJ1-2, with D possibly matching TRBD1 (6 bases). Germline V CDR1 and CDR2: MNHEY, SVGAGI. This CDR3 contains 14 residues. The V end was cut by 4 bases, the J end by 3 bases, with 12 bases between. The CDR3 coding sequence is TGTGCCAGCAGTTCCACGTCAGGGGACTATGGCTACACCTTC. It encodes CASSSTSGDYGYTF.

CDR3 nucleotides: TGTGCCAGCGCCCTGAGGGGGCAATACGAGCAGTACTTC. This codes for CASALRGQYEQYF. V usage is TRBV5-4 and J usage is TRBJ2-7, with 7 bases that match TRBD1. Germline-derived CDR1 and CDR2 are SGHNT and YYREEE (reference sequence). Losses at the gene ends were 7 bases for V and 4 bases for J; bases not matched to a gene: 8. This CDR3 is 13 amino acids long.

This clone was counted only a few times. This chain uses TRBV18 with TRBJ1-5; TRBD1 might be the D (5 bases). The CDR3 extends over 14 amino acids. In germline, CDR1 is KGHSH, CDR2 LQKENI. V was shortened by 0 bases and J by 7 bases, with 10 bases between the two germline ends. The CDR3 region has the DNA TGTGCCAGCTCACCACCCCAGGGAGGGCAGCCCCAGCATTTT. Translation: CASSPPQGGQPQHF.